These 15 T cell receptor beta chains came from one sample sequenced in a study of T cell responses to AZD1222 COVID-19 vaccine. Clones were read by immunoSEQ multiplex PCR, and TCRdb kept only the in-frame ones, dropping some. The sample includes 100,000 or so clones, about 90% seen only once; the top ten take approximately 3%. Sequenced here: peripheral blood, sampled on day 0 of AZD1222 vaccination. The receptors derive from an adult in good health.

The V and J genes are TRBV18 and TRBJ2-6; D might be TRBD1 or TRBD2, each matching 5 bases. The CDR3 is 17 residues long. Germline values: CDR1 KGHSH, CDR2 LQKENI. V was cut by 4 bases and J by 0 bases, with 13 bases left in between. The CDR3 sequence is CASSRGAPNSGANVLTF. The CDR3 nucleotides are TGTGCCAGCTCACGAGGGGCTCCTAACTCTGGGGCCAACGTCCTGACTTTC.

This clone has only one observation. V usage is TRBV19 and J usage is TRBJ2-2, with a weak D call TRBD2 (5 bases). The CDR3 has 14 amino acids. V gave up 8 bases and J gave up 5 bases, with 15 bases separating them. The V gene's germline CDR1 is LNHDA and CDR2 SQIVND (reference sequence). This chain's CDR3 is CASGNGKRTGELFF. Here the CDR3 DNA reads TGTGCCAGTGGGAACGGGAAAAGGACCGGGGAGCTGTTTTTT.

V gene TRBV4-3 combines with J gene TRBJ1-1; D ambiguous. From germline, CDR1 is LGHNA and CDR2 YSLEER. The length of the CDR3 is 14 residues. The germline V and J ends were trimmed by 2 bases and 0 bases, with 7 bases remaining between them. The CDR3 coding sequence is TGCGCCAGCAGCCAAAGCACACTGAACACTGAAGCTTTCTTT. Amino acids: CASSQSTLNTEAFF.

This clone was counted once. This sequence joins TRBV6-2 or TRBV6-3 and TRBJ2-7; 7 bases agree with TRBD2. Per the germline V gene, CDR1 is MNHEY and CDR2 is SVGEGT. The J segment lost 1 base and the V segment lost 4 bases, leaving 7 bases of the junction unmatched. This CDR3 is 15 amino acids long. The CDR3, as DNA: TGTGCCAGCAGTTTACCGGGACTAAAATCCTACGAGCAGTACTTC. Translation gives CASSLPGLKSYEQYF.

As to this clone: A junction end diverges from the germline sequence, so it may reflect a read error. The chain couples TRBV5-1 to TRBJ2-3, with TRBD2 matching 15 bases. The germline gives CDR1 SGHRS, CDR2 YFSETQ. This CDR3 is 19 amino acids long. The CDR3 region has the DNA TGTGCCAGCAGCACGGGACTAGCGGGAGGCGTTAGGGGGACAGATACGCAGTATTTT. This translates into CASSTGLAGGVRGTDTQYF.

Worth noting for this clone: One end of the junction is discordant with germline, which a read error may explain. The chain uses TRBV6-2 or TRBV6-3 and TRBJ2-1, with 8 bases identical to TRBD2. This CDR3 has 14 amino acids. Germline CDR1 and CDR2: MNHEY and SVGEGT. The CDR3 DNA is TGTGCCATCAGTGAGCGGGGGCCCCACAATGAGCAGTTCTTC. It translates to CAISERGPHNEQFF.

This clone was found once. The CDR3 is CASTSTYNEQFF. The CDR3 nucleotides read TGTGCCAGCACCTCTACCTACAATGAGCAGTTCTTC. This chain joins TRBV6-5 and TRBJ2-1; D remains ambiguous. V gave up 7 bases and J gave up 2 bases, with 6 bases separating them. This CDR3 is built from 12 residues. Germline V gene sequence: CDR1 MNHEY, CDR2 SVGAGI.

The gene calls are TRBV6-5 and TRBJ1-5; 9 bases map to TRBD1. From germline, CDR1 is MNHEY and CDR2 SVGAGI. J gave up 7 bases and V 7 bases, and 8 bases lay outside the gene matches. The CDR3 consists of 14 residues. The CDR3 spells CASTSSDRGQPQHF. In DNA form, the CDR3 reads TGTGCCAGCACCTCTTCGGACAGGGGCCAGCCCCAGCATTTT.

CDR3 amino acids: CASGLNRRDEKLFF. Written as DNA, the CDR3 is TGTGCCAGCGGATTAAACAGGAGGGATGAAAAACTGTTTTTT. The chain links TRBV27 to TRBJ1-4; D is possibly TRBD1 (5 bases). The CDR3 consists of 14 residues. V was cut by 8 bases and J by 6 bases, with 16 bases left in between. CDR1 MNHEY and CDR2 SMNVEV come from the germline V gene (reference sequence).

The chain links TRBV24-1 to TRBJ2-3; the D call may be TRBD1 or TRBD2 (5 bases each). From germline, CDR1 is KGHDR and CDR2 SFDVKD. CDR3 size: 16 residues. Trimming took 4 bases from V and 2 from J, leaving 15 bases between them. The CDR3 region has the DNA TGTGCCACCAGTGACAGGACAAAACGGGACACAGATACGCAGTATTTT. It translates to CATSDRTKRDTDTQYF.

This chain connects TRBV3-1 (or the pseudogene TRBV3-2) to TRBJ1-1; unclear D gene. Trimming took 5 bases from V and 3 from J, leaving 7 bases between them. The CDR3 length is 12 residues. CDR1 and CDR2 (germline): LGHDT, YNNKEL (reference sequence). The CDR3 loop reads CASSDRYTEAFF. In nucleotides, the CDR3 is TGTGCCAGCAGCGATCGGTACACTGAAGCTTTCTTT.

This clone is a singleton in its sample. A junction boundary mismatches the germline segment, possibly from a read error. The V gene is TRBV7-7, the J gene TRBJ1-2, with D maybe TRBD1 (6 bases). The CDR3 contains 14 residues. Looked up from germline, CDR1 is SSHAT and CDR2 is FNYEAQ (reference sequence). The CDR3 DNA is TGTGCTAGCAGCCCACTTACAGGGAGGCATGGCTACACCTTC. Translation gives CASSPLTGRHGYTF.

The chain carries TRBV4-3 and TRBJ1-6; a weak D match, TRBD1 (5 bases). CDR1 and CDR2 (germline): LGHNA, YSLEER. This CDR3 has 16 residues. V was cut by 4 bases and J by 10 bases, with 20 bases left in between. The CDR3 DNA sequence: TGCGCCAGCAGCCCTATTGGGGGTGCAGGAGGGTCACCCCTCCACTTT. Translated, it gives CASSPIGGAGGSPLHF.

This chain joins TRBV6-7 and TRBJ2-5; TRBD2 aligns across 8 bases. TRBV6-7 is marked as an open reading frame, function uncertain. The CDR3 is 16 residues long. V lost 4 bases, J lost 3 bases, and 10 bases stayed unmatched. Written as DNA, the CDR3 is TGTGCCAGCAGTTGCTCGTCGGGGGGGGAAAAAGAGACCCAGTACTTC. Translating it yields CASSCSSGGEKETQYF.

This chain connects TRBV2 to TRBJ1-1, with D uncertain. The CDR3 loop spans 12 amino acids. The V end lost 5 bases, the J end lost 6 bases, and 10 bases lay between the germline ends. Germline CDR1 SNHLY, CDR2 FYNNEI. The CDR3 DNA sequence: TGTGCCAGCAGTCGGACCGAATCTGAAGCTTTCTTT. It codes for CASSRTESEAFF.